This entry lists 6 T cell receptor beta chains sequenced from one sample in a study of cytomegalovirus exposure and HLA in healthy donors. PCR amplification relied on 60 Vbeta primers (plus 13 Jbeta primers). Libraries were prepared by immunoSEQ multiplex PCR; TCRdb keeps only in-frame clonotypes and omits some of them. The sample holds around 130,000 clones, about four fifths seen once. Material: PBMCs. The receptor source for this set is a man younger than 45 in good health and CMV-seronegative.

This sequence joins TRBV4-2 and TRBJ1-2; TRBD1 matches at 9 bases. Germline values: CDR1 LGHNA, CDR2 YNFKEQ. V trimming: 1 base; J trimming: 8 bases; junction bases outside the gene matches: 17. CDR3 length: 18 amino acids. CDR3 in DNA: TGTGCCAGCAGCCAAGGTGTGCACAGGGGGCTGTTCTTGTGGGGCTACACCTTC. It translates to CASSQGVHRGLFLWGYTF.

The chain is built from TRBV7-2 and TRBJ1-2; 7 nucleotides match TRBD1. Germline V gene lookup returns CDR1 SGHTA and CDR2 FQGNSA. The V segment lost 6 bases and the J segment 7 bases; nucleotides outside the gene matches: 8. The CDR3 consists of 13 residues. The CDR3, as DNA: TGTGCCAGCAGACCCACAGGGGTGGGTGGCTACACCTTC. Amino acids: CASRPTGVGGYTF.

Remarks on this clone: Other DNA sequences in this specimen translate into the identical CDR3. The chain employs TRBV19 and TRBJ1-2; TRBD1 agrees at 7 bases. The V and J ends lost 3 bases and 3 bases, in that order; junction bases with no gene match: 4. The CDR3 runs to 14 residues. CDR1 and CDR2 (germline): LNHDA, SQIVND (reference sequence). CDR3 protein: CASSIPGGHYGYTF. The CDR3 DNA reads TGTGCCAGTAGTATCCCAGGGGGGCACTATGGCTACACCTTC.

The gene calls are TRBV4-3 and TRBJ2-4; tentatively, D is TRBD2 (6 bases). V shed 0 bases and J shed 1 base, with 10 bases lying between them. This CDR3 has 16 amino acids. The V gene's germline CDR1 is LGHNA and CDR2 YSLEER. The CDR3 coding sequence is TGCGCCAGCAGCCAAGAGCCTAGCGTGGCCAAAAACATTCAGTACTTC. The encoded protein is CASSQEPSVAKNIQYF.

This chain links TRBV28 with TRBJ2-7, with 7 bases matching TRBD1. Germline CDR1 reads MDHEN; CDR2 reads SYDVKM. This CDR3 is built from 15 residues. V gave up 4 bases and J gave up 4 bases; unmatched junction bases: 10. CDR3 coding DNA: TGTGCCAGCAGTTCATCAGAGGGGGCTATGTACGAGCAGTACTTC. Its protein product is CASSSSEGAMYEQYF.

The chain employs TRBV11-3 and TRBJ1-6; 8 nucleotides align to TRBD1. V shed 5 bases and J 7 bases; nucleotides not matched to a gene: 7. CDR3 length: 15 residues. Germline V gives CDR1 SGHNT, CDR2 YENEEA. This chain's CDR3 is CASSAGQGGNSPLHF. The CDR3 DNA reads TGTGCCAGCAGCGCCGGACAGGGTGGAAATTCACCCCTCCACTTT.